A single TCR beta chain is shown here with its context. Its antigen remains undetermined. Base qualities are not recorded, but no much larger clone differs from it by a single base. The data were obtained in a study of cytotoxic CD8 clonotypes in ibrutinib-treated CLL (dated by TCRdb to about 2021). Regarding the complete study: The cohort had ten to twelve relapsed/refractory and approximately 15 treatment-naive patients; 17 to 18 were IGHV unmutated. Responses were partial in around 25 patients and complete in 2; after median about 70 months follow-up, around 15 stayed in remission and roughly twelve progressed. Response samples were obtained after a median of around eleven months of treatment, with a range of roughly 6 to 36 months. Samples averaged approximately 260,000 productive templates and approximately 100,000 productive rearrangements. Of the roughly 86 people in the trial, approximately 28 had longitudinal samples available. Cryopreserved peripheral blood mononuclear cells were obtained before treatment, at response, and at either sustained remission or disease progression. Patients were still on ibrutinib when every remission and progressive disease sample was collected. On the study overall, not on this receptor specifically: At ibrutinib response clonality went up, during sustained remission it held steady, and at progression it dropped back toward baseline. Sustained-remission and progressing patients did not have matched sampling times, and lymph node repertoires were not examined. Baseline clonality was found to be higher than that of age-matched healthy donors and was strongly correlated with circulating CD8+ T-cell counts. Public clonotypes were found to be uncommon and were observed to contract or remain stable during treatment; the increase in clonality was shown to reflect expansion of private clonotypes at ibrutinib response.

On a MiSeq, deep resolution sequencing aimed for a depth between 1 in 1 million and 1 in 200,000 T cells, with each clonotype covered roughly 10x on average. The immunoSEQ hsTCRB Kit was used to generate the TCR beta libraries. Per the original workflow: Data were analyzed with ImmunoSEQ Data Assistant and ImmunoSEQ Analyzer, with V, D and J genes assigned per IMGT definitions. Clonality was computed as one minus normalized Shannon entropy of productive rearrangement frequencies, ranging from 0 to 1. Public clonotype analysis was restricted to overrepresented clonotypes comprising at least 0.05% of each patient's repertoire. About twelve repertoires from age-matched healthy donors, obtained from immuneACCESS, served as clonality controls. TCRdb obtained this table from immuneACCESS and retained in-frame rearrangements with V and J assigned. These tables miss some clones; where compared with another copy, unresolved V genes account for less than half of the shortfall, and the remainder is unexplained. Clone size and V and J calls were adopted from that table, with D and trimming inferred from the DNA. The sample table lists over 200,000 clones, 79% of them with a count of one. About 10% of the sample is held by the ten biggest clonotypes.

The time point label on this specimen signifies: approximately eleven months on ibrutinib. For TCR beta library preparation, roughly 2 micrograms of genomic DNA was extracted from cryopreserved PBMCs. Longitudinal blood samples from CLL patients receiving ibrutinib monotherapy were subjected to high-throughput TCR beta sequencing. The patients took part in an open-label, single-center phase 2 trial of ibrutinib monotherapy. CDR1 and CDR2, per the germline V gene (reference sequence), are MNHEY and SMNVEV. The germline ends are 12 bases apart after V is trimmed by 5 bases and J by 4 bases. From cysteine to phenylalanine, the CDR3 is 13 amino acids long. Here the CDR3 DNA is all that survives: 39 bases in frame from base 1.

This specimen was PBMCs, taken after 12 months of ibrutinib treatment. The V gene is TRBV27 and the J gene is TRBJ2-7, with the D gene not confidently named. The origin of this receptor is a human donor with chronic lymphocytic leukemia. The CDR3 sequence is CASSRSYDYEQYF. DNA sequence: TGTGCCAGCAGTCGGTCCTACGATTACGAGCAGTACTTC.